This T cell receptor beta chain derives from a study of neurological immune-mediated disorders. TCRdb recomputed calls from the 5' RACE reads with MiXCR, one row per CDR3 protein. There are 130,000 or so distinct CDR3 sequences in the sample; around 3% occur only once, and 1% to 1.5% lies in the top ten. The CDR3 extends over 13 amino acids. Trimming left V 5 bases short and J 7 bases short, with 14 bases between. Germline V gives CDR1 SEHNR, CDR2 FQNEAQ (reference sequence). The table lists this clonotype with many counts. The V gene is TRBV7-9, the J gene TRBJ2-5, with D maybe TRBD2 (5 bases). The sample consisted of PBMCs. This TCR was recovered from a woman aged 25-40 years with multiple sclerosis. Here the CDR3 DNA reads TGTGCCAGCAGCCCAGCTGGCGCGGGGACCCAGTACTTC. It yields the protein CASSPAGAGTQYF.